This is a list of T cell receptor beta chains from one sample in a study of cytomegalovirus exposure and HLA in healthy donors. TCRdb's table, derived via immunoSEQ multiplex PCR, lists solely in-frame clones and lacks some. Here the sample spans under 250,000 clones, around four fifths being singletons. Sequencing was performed on PBMCs. All receptors derive from a woman aged 18-29 years in good health and CMV-seronegative. Both conserved end residues are part of each CDR3. Each record gives: V gene, CDR3 length, J gene, CDR3 protein.

TRBV5-4	13	TRBJ2-7	CASSPSGINEQYF
TRBV27	13	TRBJ1-1	CASRTRGLSEAFF
TRBV29-1	11	TRBJ2-5	CSVENLETQYF
TRBV6-1	15	TRBJ1-6	CASSEWDRRVPPLHF
TRBV6-5	15	TRBJ1-2	CASRGGYSQGNGYTF
TRBV15	16	TRBJ1-2	CATRGGGLGGYGGYTF
TRBV9	17	TRBJ2-5	CASSSSGTGGFAETQYF
TRBV27	14	TRBJ1-4	CASSLWTAGAKLFF
TRBV27	12	TRBJ1-2	CASSRTGDGYTF
TRBV5-6	15	TRBJ2-7	CASSPLGAYSYEQYF
TRBV9	13	TRBJ1-2	CASSVGGTWGYTF
TRBV5-1	17	TRBJ2-3	CASSLAGIGSYSDTQYF
TRBV28	16	TRBJ2-7	CASSLLPGQGDYEQYF
TRBV6-1	15	TRBJ2-3	CASSEGDRATDTQYF
TRBV6-1	13	TRBJ1-2	CASRADSLQGYTF
TRBV19	12	TRBJ1-1	CASSDRDTEAFF
TRBV2	13	TRBJ2-5	CASSVETKETQYF
TRBV18	12	TRBJ2-3	CASSPGGDTQYF
TRBV10-3	16	TRBJ2-7	CAISNGQGLGSYEQYF
TRBV2	12	TRBJ2-7	CASSEAAPMRYF
TRBV5-4	12	TRBJ2-2	CASSLAGGELFF
TRBV7-8	18	TRBJ2-2	CASSPSRGQGAVTGELFF
TRBV30	14	TRBJ1-2	CAWSEGARPYGYTF
TRBV20-1	10	TRBJ1-1	CNARRGEAFF
TRBV28	16	TRBJ2-3	CASRDFTFPSTDTQYF
TRBV29-1	16	TRBJ2-7	CSGDTWGPQGAYEQYF
TRBV7-8	15	TRBJ2-7	CASSPRTSGSDEQYF
TRBV11-2	17	TRBJ2-7	CASSSVNRQGRPYEQYF
TRBV28	11	TRBJ2-5	CASSLEETQYF
TRBV5-6	12	TRBJ2-7	CASSLGTTEQYF
TRBV20-1	11	TRBJ2-5	CSARSRETQYF
TRBV29-1	13	TRBJ2-5	CSVEASSRETQYF
TRBV19	15	TRBJ1-5	CASSTSGVGNQPQHF
TRBV10-1	15	TRBJ2-1	CATSTRGSAYNEQFF
TRBV6-1	13	TRBJ1-1	CASRRVGLTEAFF
TRBV4-2	15	TRBJ2-7	CASSQSPGLAYEQYF
TRBV30	16	TRBJ1-6	CAWSSVGFSYNSPLHF
TRBV27	14	TRBJ1-1	CASSAGLRYTEAFF
TRBV9	14	TRBJ1-1	CASSREGANTEAFF
TRBV30	15	TRBJ2-2	CAWSALAGAPGELFF
TRBV30	13	TRBJ2-5	CAWSLGREETQYF